The 32 T cell receptor beta chains in this list originate from one sample, sequenced in a study of patients and donors after allogeneic stem cell transplantation. Each CDR3 protein gets one entry after TCRdb re-called the RT-PCR reads with MiXCR. Among tens of thousands of distinct CDR3 sequences listed, 45% to 50% were seen once. The sample comprised blood, either unsorted or a sorted T cell fraction (not recorded which). The source of these receptors is a human donor who was either an allogeneic HSCT recipient or a stem cell or donor lymphocyte infusion donor (not recorded which). It is not recorded whose cells these are; they may come from a transplant donor.

This chain uses TRBV4-3 with TRBJ1-1, with D unresolved. The CDR3 contains 16 residues. Trimming stripped 0 bases from V and 1 base from J, with 12 bases between. The germline gives CDR1 LGHNA, CDR2 YSLEER. The CDR3 DNA sequence: TGCGCCAGCAGCCAAGATCTGGGTACGACGAACACTGAAGCTTTCTTT. Translated, it gives CASSQDLGTTNTEAFF.

A few counts support this clonotype. The chain has TRBV5-5 and TRBJ1-3; 8 positions match TRBD1. Germline trimming cut 1 base from V and 0 bases from J; bases unmatched to any gene: 9. CDR3 size: 18 residues. CDR1 and CDR2 (germline): SGHKS, YYEKEE (reference sequence). DNA of the CDR3: TGTGCCAGCAGCTTGCGGAGGGACAGGAGCTACTCTGGAAACACCATATATTTT. This codes for CASSLRRDRSYSGNTIYF.

The V gene is TRBV20-1, the J gene TRBJ1-5; tentatively, D is TRBD1 (6 bases). Germline V lookup: CDR1 DFQATT, CDR2 SNEGSKA (reference sequence). With 0 bases removed from V and 3 bases from J, the gap between germline ends came to 12 bases. The CDR3 consists of 15 residues. CDR3 protein: CSARDRGGYNQPQHF. The CDR3 nucleotides are TGCAGTGCTAGAGATCGAGGGGGTTACAATCAGCCCCAGCATTTT.

J is TRBJ2-7 and V is TRBV27; the match to TRBD2 covers 8 bases. This CDR3 contains 13 residues. Germline V gene data show CDR1 as MNHEY and CDR2 as SMNVEV (reference sequence). The junction had 6 bases not matched to a gene; V was cut back by 6 bases and J by 5 bases. CDR3 DNA sequence: TGTGCCAGCAGGGAGGGCGGGAGGAACGAGCAGTACTTC. Translated: CASREGGRNEQYF.

This clonotype was counted between two and nine times. V usage is TRBV3-1 and J usage is TRBJ1-2, with 8 positions matching TRBD1. The length of the CDR3 is 16 residues. V dropped 0 bases and J dropped 4; count of bases not matched to a gene: 7. Germline-derived CDR1 and CDR2 are LGHDT and YNNKEL (reference sequence). CDR3 bases: TGTGCCAGCAGCCAAGATATAGGACAGGGTTCCTATGGCTACACCTTC. Amino acid sequence: CASSQDIGQGSYGYTF.

The rearrangement links TRBV7-3 to TRBJ1-1; no firm D call. V lost 1 base, J lost 4 bases, and 7 bases lay in between. The CDR3 covers 13 residues. The germline V gene has CDR1 SGHTA and CDR2 FQGTGA. The CDR3 loop reads CASSLMEGTEAFF. In DNA form, the CDR3 reads TGTGCCAGCAGCTTAATGGAGGGCACTGAAGCTTTCTTT. The whole variable domain, filled in from reference TRBV7-3 and TRBJ1-1, reads GAGVSQTPSNKVTEKGKYVELRCDPISGHTALYWYRQSLGQGPEFLIYFQGTGAADDSGLPNDRFFAVRPEGSVSTLKIQRTERGDSAVYLCASSLMEGTEAFFGQGTRLTVV.

J is TRBJ2-1 and V is TRBV11-3; 8 nucleotides align to TRBD1. The V segment lost 4 bases and the J segment 5 bases; nucleotides outside the gene matches: 10. The CDR3 spans 16 residues. Per the germline V gene, CDR1 is SGHNT and CDR2 is YENEEA. The CDR3 region has the DNA TGTGCCAGCAGCTCCTTCGGACAGGGAAAGGACAATGAGCAGTTCTTC. Residues: CASSSFGQGKDNEQFF.

The chain employs TRBV12-5 and TRBJ2-3; TRBD2 aligns across 8 bases. Germline V CDR1 and CDR2: LGHNT, FRNRAP. V shed 8 bases and J 4 bases; nucleotides not matched to a gene: 5. The CDR3 is made up of 13 amino acids. The CDR3 nucleotides are TGTGCTAGTAGACAGCGGGAGTCAGATACGCAGTATTTT. This codes for CASRQRESDTQYF.

This clonotype appeared a few times. The chain's CDR3 is CASSPSATNEKLFF. DNA of the CDR3: TGTGCCAGCAGCCCCAGCGCAACTAATGAAAAACTGTTTTTT. The chain joins TRBV12-3 or TRBV12-4 to TRBJ1-4; no clear D. The V gene lost 6 bases and the J gene lost 0 bases, with 8 bases spanning the gap. The CDR3 loop spans 14 amino acids.

As DNA, the CDR3 is TGTGCCAGCAGCTTCGGTCTCAGGGGCGCGTACAATGAGCAGTTCTTC. Its protein is CASSFGLRGAYNEQFF. The V gene is TRBV7-2, the J gene TRBJ2-1; perhaps TRBD1 as D (6 bases). The V end was cut by 3 bases, the J end by 4 bases, with 16 bases between. There are 16 residues in the CDR3. Germline CDR1 is SGHTA and CDR2 is FQGNSA. The full variable domain, with the rest looked up from reference TRBV7-2 and TRBJ2-1, is GAGVSQSPSNKVTEKGKDVELRCDPISGHTALYWYRQSLGQGLEFLIYFQGNSAPDKSGLPSDRFSAERTGGSVSTLTIQRTQQEDSAVYLCASSFGLRGAYNEQFFGPGTRLTVL.

CDR3 in DNA: TGTGCCAGCAGCGGACTTAGCTACACCTTC. Its translation: CASSGLSYTF. The rearrangement joins TRBV9 to TRBJ1-2; no clear D gene. Germline values: CDR1 SGDLS, CDR2 YYNGEE. This CDR3 is 10 amino acids long. V was shortened by 3 bases and J by 9 bases, with 6 bases between the two germline ends. Filled out from reference TRBV9 and TRBJ1-2, the complete variable domain reads DSGVTQTPKHLITATGQRVTLRCSPRSGDLSVYWYQQSLDQGLQFLIQYYNGEERAKGNILERFSAQQFPDLHSELNLSSLELGDSALYFCASSGLSYTFGSGTRLTVV.

The chain joins TRBV28 to TRBJ2-3, with TRBD2 matching over 8 bases. Germline CDR1 is MDHEN and CDR2 is SYDVKM. J gave up 1 base and V 2 bases, and 5 bases lay outside the gene matches. The CDR3 covers 16 residues. CDR3 sequence (DNA): TGTGCCAGCAGTTTAAGCGGGAGAATTCGCACAGATACGCAGTATTTT. This sequence encodes CASSLSGRIRTDTQYF.

This sequence joins TRBV6-6 and TRBJ1-1; TRBD1 aligns across 8 bases. The CDR3 consists of 14 residues. The germline CDR1 and CDR2 sequences are MNHNY and SVGAGI (reference sequence). V was pared by 5 bases and J by 11 bases, with 13 bases of the junction left unmatched. CDR3 DNA: TGTGCCAGCAGTCCTACGGGACAGGCAGAGGATGCTTTCTTT. This translates into CASSPTGQAEDAFF.

The chain is built from TRBV28 and TRBJ2-7; 8 nucleotides line up with TRBD1. Trimming took 4 bases from V and 5 from J; bases not matched to a gene: 1. The CDR3 extends over 12 amino acids. Germline V gene data show CDR1 as MDHEN and CDR2 as SYDVKM. CDR3 region: CASSSDRDEQYF. Written as DNA, the CDR3 is TGTGCCAGCAGTTCGGACAGGGACGAGCAGTACTTC.

The chain is built from TRBV7-8 and TRBJ1-1, with TRBD1 identical over 7 bases. This CDR3 has 15 amino acids. Germline CDR1 is SGHVS and CDR2 is FQNEAQ. V lost 3 bases and J lost 1; bases outside the gene matches: 5. For the CDR3, the DNA is TGTGCCAGCAGCTTGACAGGGAGGAGGAACACTGAAGCTTTCTTT. Residues: CASSLTGRRNTEAFF. The full variable domain, in which reference TRBV7-8 and TRBJ1-1 provide the parts outside the CDR3, is GAGVSQSPRYKVAKRGQDVALRCDPISGHVSLFWYQQALGQGPEFLTYFQNEAQLDKSGLPSDRFFAERPEGSVSTLKIQRTQQEDSAVYLCASSLTGRRNTEAFFGQGTRLTVV.

The chain has TRBV5-1 and TRBJ2-3; D remains unclear. Deletions cut 4 bases from V and 5 bases from J, with 5 bases between. There are 11 residues in the CDR3. CDR1 and CDR2 from the germline V gene are SGHRS and YFSETQ. CDR3 coding DNA: TGCGCCAGCAGCCTTATAGATACGCAGTATTTT. Amino acid sequence: CASSLIDTQYF.

J is TRBJ1-1 and V is TRBV27; 9 positions match TRBD1. Trimming at V came to 4 bases and at J to 3 bases, leaving 6 bases not matched to a gene. Germline loops: CDR1 MNHEY, CDR2 SMNVEV (reference sequence). The CDR3 runs to 15 residues. CDR3 protein: CASSSVGTGYTEAFF. The CDR3 DNA is TGTGCCAGCAGTTCTGTCGGGACAGGGTACACTGAAGCTTTCTTT.

The chain combines TRBV29-1 with TRBJ1-2; no definite D call. The CDR3 spans 11 residues. V was clipped by 3 bases and J by 3 bases, with 5 bases between them. The germline CDR1 and CDR2 sequences are SQVTM and ANQGSEA. DNA for the CDR3: TGCAGCGTTGAGGCAGACTATGGCTACACCTTC. Translation gives CSVEADYGYTF. Full variable domain (missing parts from reference TRBV29-1 and TRBJ1-2): SAVISQKPSRDICQRGTSLTIQCQVDSQVTMMFWYRQQPGQSLTLIATANQGSEATYESGFVIDKFPISRPNLTFSTLTVSNMSPEDSSIYLCSVEADYGYTFGSGTRLTVV.

This clonotype was observed a few times. Here the CDR3 reads CSAGPGGLNTEAFF. CDR3 sequence (DNA): TGCAGTGCTGGGCCAGGGGGTTTGAACACTGAAGCTTTCTTT. The chain joins TRBV20-1 to TRBJ1-1; 7 nucleotides line up with TRBD1. Looked up from germline, CDR1 is DFQATT and CDR2 is SNEGSKA (reference sequence). This CDR3 has 14 residues. The J segment lost 0 bases and the V segment lost 5 bases, leaving 6 bases of the junction unmatched.

This clonotype was recorded at least ten times. The rearrangement joins TRBV28 to TRBJ1-1; D gene uncertain. V was shortened by 5 bases and J by 0 bases, with 7 bases between the two germline ends. The germline CDR1 and CDR2 sequences are MDHEN and SYDVKM. This CDR3 has 13 residues. The CDR3 nucleotides read TGTGCCAGCAGTAGAACCCTGAACACTGAAGCTTTCTTT. Protein sequence: CASSRTLNTEAFF.

In its sample, this clonotype was seen a few times. The chain combines TRBV7-9 with TRBJ1-1; possible D gene TRBD1, 6 bases. This CDR3 is built from 16 residues. Germline CDR1 SEHNR, CDR2 FQNEAQ (reference sequence). V lost 1 base, J lost 0 bases, and 12 bases lay in between. For the CDR3, the DNA is TGTGCCAGCAGCTTAGGTCGGCAGGGGATGAACACTGAAGCTTTCTTT. Encoded protein: CASSLGRQGMNTEAFF.

The chain has TRBV29-1 and TRBJ2-1, with D unclear. CDR3 size: 16 residues. The V gene lost 3 bases and the J gene lost 2 bases, with 17 bases spanning the gap. Germline CDR1 SQVTM, CDR2 ANQGSEA. The CDR3 spells CSVDMLPNAAYNEQFF. CDR3 in DNA: TGCAGCGTTGACATGCTCCCTAACGCGGCCTACAATGAGCAGTTCTTC.

In this sample, this clonotype turned up a few times. The chain carries TRBV20-1 and TRBJ1-3; the match to TRBD1 covers 7 bases. The V segment lost 5 bases and the J segment 3 bases; nucleotides outside the gene matches: 10. Germline CDR1 reads DFQATT; CDR2 reads SNEGSKA (reference sequence). The CDR3 is 15 residues long. CDR3 protein: CSASFEAGGGNTIYF. The DNA of the CDR3 is TGCAGTGCTTCGTTTGAGGCAGGGGGTGGAAACACCATATATTTT.

The chain is built from TRBV7-8 and TRBJ1-1; the match to TRBD1 covers 9 bases. Germline V gene data show CDR1 as SGHVS and CDR2 as FQNEAQ. CDR3 length: 15 residues. V lost 5 bases, J lost 7 bases, and 11 bases stayed unmatched. Here the CDR3 reads CASSQPGQGPNEAFF. CDR3 sequence (DNA): TGTGCCAGCAGCCAACCGGGACAGGGACCCAATGAAGCTTTCTTT.

CDR3 nucleotide sequence: TGCGCCAGCAGCTACTCAAAAGGGGATGGCTACACCTTC. It translates to CASSYSKGDGYTF. This chain links TRBV5-1 with TRBJ1-2, with D maybe TRBD1 (5 bases). Germline-derived CDR1 and CDR2 are SGHRS and YFSETQ. V was cut by 3 bases and J by 6 bases, with 12 bases left in between. The CDR3 runs 13 residues.

J is TRBJ1-5 and V is TRBV4-3; D is unclear. The CDR3 has 17 residues. Trimming stripped 3 bases from V and 0 bases from J, with 15 bases between. CDR1 LGHNA and CDR2 YSLEER come from the germline V gene. CDR3 DNA: TGCGCCAGCAGCCAGAGGCAGTACAAGCATAGCAATCAGCCCCAGCATTTT. Its translation: CASSQRQYKHSNQPQHF.

Only a few counts were recorded for this clonotype. The rearrangement links TRBV6-5 to TRBJ1-6; 8 bases are shared with TRBD1. V trimming: 5 bases; J trimming: 11 bases; junction bases outside the gene matches: 14. The CDR3 consists of 16 residues. Germline V gene sequence: CDR1 MNHEY, CDR2 SVGAGI. CDR3 amino acids: CASSPITTGVRAPLHF. In DNA, the CDR3 is TGTGCCAGCAGTCCAATAACGACAGGGGTGCGGGCACCCCTCCACTTT.

V usage is TRBV9 and J usage is TRBJ1-2; a possible D gene is TRBD1 (5 bases). The germline V and J ends were trimmed by 2 bases and 4 bases, with 18 bases remaining between them. This CDR3 comprises 16 residues. In germline, CDR1 is SGDLS, CDR2 YYNGEE. As DNA, the CDR3 is TGTGCCAGCAGCGTCATTCCCGGGACCGAGTCCTATGGCTACACCTTC. Translated, it gives CASSVIPGTESYGYTF.

Only a few counts were recorded for this clonotype. The gene calls are TRBV6-2 or TRBV6-3 and TRBJ1-5; D possibly corresponds to TRBD1 (5 bases). Per the germline V gene, CDR1 is MNHEY and CDR2 is SVGEGT. The CDR3 consists of 17 residues. V lost 0 bases and J lost 6, with 18 bases in between. In nucleotides, the CDR3 is TGTGCCAGCAGTTACTCGGAGGGACGCCTAGACGGTCAGCCCCAGCATTTT. It encodes CASSYSEGRLDGQPQHF.

This clonotype was counted only a few times. The gene calls are TRBV3-1 and TRBJ1-1, with D uncertain. Germline CDR1 reads LGHDT; CDR2 reads YNNKEL (reference sequence). This CDR3 spans 14 amino acids. Trimming took 1 base from V and 5 from J, leaving 11 bases between them. CDR3: CASSQGPRRTEAFF. CDR3 sequence (DNA): TGTGCCAGCAGCCAAGGGCCTCGGAGGACTGAAGCTTTCTTT.

Judged by abundance, this clonotype is medium-sized. The rearrangement uses TRBV5-5 and TRBJ1-5, with D hard to call. The length of the CDR3 is 15 residues. Germline V lookup: CDR1 SGHKS, CDR2 YYEKEE (reference sequence). The germline V and J ends were trimmed by 0 bases and 4 bases, with 11 bases remaining between them. Here the CDR3 DNA reads TGTGCCAGCAGCTTGGTATGGGGTGGGAATCAGCCCCAGCATTTT. Protein sequence: CASSLVWGGNQPQHF.

The J gene is TRBJ1-2, the V gene TRBV15; D is unclear. The germline gives CDR1 LNHNV, CDR2 YYDKDF (reference sequence). The CDR3 covers 12 residues. With 1 base removed from V and 8 bases from J, the gap between germline ends came to 8 bases. CDR3 sequence: CATSRGSGGYTF. As DNA, the CDR3 is TGTGCCACCAGCAGAGGATCGGGAGGCTACACCTTC.